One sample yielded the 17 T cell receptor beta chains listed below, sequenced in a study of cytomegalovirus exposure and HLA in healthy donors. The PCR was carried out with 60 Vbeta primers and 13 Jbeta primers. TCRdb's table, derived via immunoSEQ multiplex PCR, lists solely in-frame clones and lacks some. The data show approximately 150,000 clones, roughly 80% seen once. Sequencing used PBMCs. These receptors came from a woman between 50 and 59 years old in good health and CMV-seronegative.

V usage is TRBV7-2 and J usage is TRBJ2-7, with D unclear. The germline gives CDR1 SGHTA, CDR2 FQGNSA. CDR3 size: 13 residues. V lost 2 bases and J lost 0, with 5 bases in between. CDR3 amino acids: CASSLKSSYEQYF. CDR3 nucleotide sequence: TGTGCCAGCAGCTTAAAGAGCTCCTACGAGCAGTACTTC.

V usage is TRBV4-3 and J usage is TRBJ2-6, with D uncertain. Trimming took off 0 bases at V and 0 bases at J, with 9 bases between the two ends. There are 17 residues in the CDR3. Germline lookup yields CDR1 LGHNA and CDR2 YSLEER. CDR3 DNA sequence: TGCGCCAGCAGCCAAGAACGGGTTTCCTCTGGGGCCAACGTCCTGACTTTC. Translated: CASSQERVSSGANVLTF.

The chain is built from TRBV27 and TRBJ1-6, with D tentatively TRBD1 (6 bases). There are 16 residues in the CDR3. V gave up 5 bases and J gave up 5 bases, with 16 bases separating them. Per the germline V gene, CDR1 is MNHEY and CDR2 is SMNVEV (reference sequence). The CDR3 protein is CASSGGGQGHNSPLHF. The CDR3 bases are TGTGCCAGCAGTGGCGGCGGTCAGGGGCATAATTCACCCCTCCACTTT.

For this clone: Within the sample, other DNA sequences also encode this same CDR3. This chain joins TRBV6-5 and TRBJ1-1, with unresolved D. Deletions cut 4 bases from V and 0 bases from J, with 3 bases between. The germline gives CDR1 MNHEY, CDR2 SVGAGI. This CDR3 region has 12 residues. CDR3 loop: CASSSVNTEAFF. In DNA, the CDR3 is TGTGCCAGCAGTTCGGTGAACACTGAAGCTTTCTTT.

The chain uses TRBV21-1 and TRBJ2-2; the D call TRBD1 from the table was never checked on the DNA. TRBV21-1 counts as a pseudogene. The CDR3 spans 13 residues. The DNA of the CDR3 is TGTGCCAGTCGATTAGGGGGTAGGAGGGAGCTGTTTTTT. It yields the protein CASRLGGRRELFF.

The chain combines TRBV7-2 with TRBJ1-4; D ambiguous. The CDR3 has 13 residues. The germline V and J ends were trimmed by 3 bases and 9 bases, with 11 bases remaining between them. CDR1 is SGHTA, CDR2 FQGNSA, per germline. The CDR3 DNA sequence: TGTGCCAGCAGCTTTGGAGAGAGCCAAAAACTGTTTTTT. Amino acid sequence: CASSFGESQKLFF. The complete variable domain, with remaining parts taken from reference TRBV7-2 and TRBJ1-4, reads GAGVSQSPSNKVTEKGKDVELRCDPISGHTALYWYRQSLGQGLEFLIYFQGNSAPDKSGLPSDRFSAERTGGSVSTLTIQRTQQEDSAVYLCASSFGESQKLFFGSGTQLSVL.

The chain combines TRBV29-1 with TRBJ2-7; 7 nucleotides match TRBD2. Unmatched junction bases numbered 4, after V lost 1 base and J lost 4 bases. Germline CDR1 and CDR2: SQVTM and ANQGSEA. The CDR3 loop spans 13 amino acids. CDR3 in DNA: TGCAGCGTTGAAGGGGCGGGAGCGTACGAGCAGTACTTC. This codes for CSVEGAGAYEQYF.

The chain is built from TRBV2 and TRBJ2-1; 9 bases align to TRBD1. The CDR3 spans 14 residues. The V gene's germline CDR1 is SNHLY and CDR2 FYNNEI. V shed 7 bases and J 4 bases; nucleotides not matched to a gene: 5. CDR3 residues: CASKTGGAYNEQFF. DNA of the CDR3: TGTGCCAGCAAGACAGGGGGAGCTTACAATGAGCAGTTCTTC.

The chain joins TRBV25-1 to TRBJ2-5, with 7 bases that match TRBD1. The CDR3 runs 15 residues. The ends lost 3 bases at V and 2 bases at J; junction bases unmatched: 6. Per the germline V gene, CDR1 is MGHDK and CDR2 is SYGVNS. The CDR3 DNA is TGTGCCAGCAGTGATTGGGGACAGAGACAAGAGACCCAGTACTTC. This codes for CASSDWGQRQETQYF.

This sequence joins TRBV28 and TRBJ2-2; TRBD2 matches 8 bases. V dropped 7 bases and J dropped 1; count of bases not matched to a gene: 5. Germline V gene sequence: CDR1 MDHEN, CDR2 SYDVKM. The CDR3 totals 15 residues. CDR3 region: CASMLSGGNTGELFF. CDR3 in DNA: TGTGCCAGCATGCTGAGCGGGGGGAACACCGGGGAGCTGTTTTTT.

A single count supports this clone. CDR3 DNA: TGTGCCAGCAGGAAGATTGAACAGGGGATAAGCTCCTACAATGAGCAGTTCTTC. Translating it yields CASRKIEQGISSYNEQFF. The V call is TRBV11-3, the J call TRBJ2-1; TRBD1 aligns across 7 bases. There are 18 residues in the CDR3. V lost 6 bases and J lost 0; bases outside the gene matches: 14. Germline CDR1 SGHNT, CDR2 YENEEA.

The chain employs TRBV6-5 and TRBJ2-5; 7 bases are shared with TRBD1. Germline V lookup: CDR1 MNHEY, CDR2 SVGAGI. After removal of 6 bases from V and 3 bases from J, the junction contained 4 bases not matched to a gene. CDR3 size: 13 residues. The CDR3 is CASRRGQEETQYF. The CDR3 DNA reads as TGTGCCAGCAGGCGCGGACAGGAAGAGACCCAGTACTTC.

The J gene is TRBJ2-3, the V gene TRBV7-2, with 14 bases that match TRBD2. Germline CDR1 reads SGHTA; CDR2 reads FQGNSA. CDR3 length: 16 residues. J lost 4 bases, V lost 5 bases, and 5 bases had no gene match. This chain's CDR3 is CASSPQTSGGADTQYF. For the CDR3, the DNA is TGTGCCAGCAGCCCGCAGACTAGCGGGGGGGCAGATACGCAGTATTTT. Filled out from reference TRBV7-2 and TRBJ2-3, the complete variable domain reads GAGVSQSPSNKVTEKGKDVELRCDPISGHTALYWYRQSLGQGLEFLIYFQGNSAPDKSGLPSDRFSAERTGGSVSTLTIQRTQQEDSAVYLCASSPQTSGGADTQYFGPGTRLTVL.

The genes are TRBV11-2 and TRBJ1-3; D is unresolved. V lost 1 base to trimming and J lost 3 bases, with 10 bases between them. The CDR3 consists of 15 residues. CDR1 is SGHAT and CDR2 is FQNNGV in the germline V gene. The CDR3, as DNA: TGTGCCAGCAGCTTAGTGAAGGGAGTTGGAAACACCATATATTTT. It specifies CASSLVKGVGNTIYF.

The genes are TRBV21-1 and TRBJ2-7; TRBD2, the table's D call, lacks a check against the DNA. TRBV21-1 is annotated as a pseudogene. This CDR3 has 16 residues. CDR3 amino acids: CASSKAKERNPYEQYF. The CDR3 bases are TGTGCCAGCAGCAAAGCGAAAGAGCGGAATCCCTACGAGCAGTACTTC.

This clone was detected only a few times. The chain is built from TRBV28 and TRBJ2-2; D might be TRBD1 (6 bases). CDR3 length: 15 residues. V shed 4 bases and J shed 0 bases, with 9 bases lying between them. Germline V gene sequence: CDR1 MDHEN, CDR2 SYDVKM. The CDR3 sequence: CASSSGQTNTGELFF. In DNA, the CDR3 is TGTGCCAGCAGTTCCGGACAGACGAACACCGGGGAGCTGTTTTTT.

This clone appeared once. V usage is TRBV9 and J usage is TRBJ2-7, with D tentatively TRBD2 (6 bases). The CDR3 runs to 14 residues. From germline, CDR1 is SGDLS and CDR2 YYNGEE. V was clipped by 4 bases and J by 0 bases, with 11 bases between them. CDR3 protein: CASSPRGSSYEQYF. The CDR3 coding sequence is TGTGCCAGCAGCCCTCGGGGGAGCTCCTACGAGCAGTACTTC.